This T cell receptor beta chain was captured in a study of blood T cell repertoires in COVID-19 (TCRdb year 2020). A note on the overall study: Samples from collaborators originated in the United States, Italy and Spain and spanned both the acute and convalescent phases of COVID-19. Where available, HLA class I and class II types were obtained from metadata supplied by the sample provider rather than from assay-based typing. The prospective study material was composed of cDNA or gDNA derived from T cells, B-cell-depleted T cells, or PBMCs. The repertoires were released in a freely available public database intended as a resource for research on the immune response to SARS-CoV-2. Subjects who had been exposed to COVID-19, were actively infected with it, or had recovered from it provided the deeply sampled blood TCRbeta repertoires that made up the dataset. The samples were drawn from two sources: the first 160 participants of the ongoing ImmuneRACE study, and 1,200 or so subjects contributed by 6 global collaborators. The sample metadata nearly always contained a de-identified subject ID, COVID-19 status, age in years and sex. The full study reports these points: How much clinical and demographic metadata was included differed by source and by participant, and the metadata was provided uncurated.

From the germline V gene, CDR1 is KGHSH and CDR2 is LQKENI. Germline trimming amounts to 3 bases on V and 5 bases on J, with 1 as the count of junction bases outside the gene matches. The CDR3, cysteine through phenylalanine, is 15 amino acids long. Kept here is only the CDR3 DNA, which spans 45 bases and is read in frame from base 1. A second Seattle source provided samples from volunteer blood donors who had recovered from COVID-19. The collaborating institutions used their own protocols to collect whole blood in K2EDTA tubes. For TCRbeta analysis, collaborators shipped samples in one of three forms: frozen whole blood, isolated PBMCs, or DNA extracted from either of those sample types. TCRbeta CDR3 regions were amplified from genomic DNA by means of the immunoSEQ Assay, a bias-controlled multiplex PCR. The paper's data handling went like this. Nucleated cell counts per sample were estimated from amplification of reference gene primers within the assay. To quantify the absolute abundance of each unique TCRbeta CDR3 rearrangement, sequence reads were collapsed and filtered. For each sample, productive Simpson clonality was calculated as the square root of Simpson's diversity index across productive rearrangements. TCRdb took this table from immuneACCESS and kept in-frame rearrangements with V and J called. Such tables lack part of the clones; where checked against another copy, unresolved V genes explain under half of the gap, and the rest is unexplained. V, J and clone size are taken as reported in that table, and D and trimming were inferred from the DNA itself. This sample has 300,000 or so clones in its table, and 80% to 90% of those were observed once. Approximately 1.5% of the sample is held by the ten biggest clonotypes.

As to this clone: Which antigen it targets is not known. The record has no base qualities; no much larger clone is one base away.

This chain is built from TRBV18 and TRBJ2-2; 12 nucleotides in the junction match TRBD2. This sequence originates from a woman between 40 and 50 years old who had recovered from COVID-19. Material: peripheral blood. The sequenced DNA is TGTGCCAGCTCACCGGGACTAGCGGGTACCGGGGAGCTGTTTTTT. Translated, this gives CASSPGLAGTGELFF.